Below are 31 T cell receptor beta chains sequenced from a single sample in a study of early T cells in non-severe SARS-CoV-2 infection (dated by TCRdb to the early 2020s). To prepare the library, 5' RACE was applied. The sequencing machine was a NextSeq 500. The public reads were reprocessed in TCRdb via fastp at Q25 and MiXCR, keeping in-frame beta chains. Rows with one shared CDR3 protein collapse into an entry with the most common genes and DNA. Counted in this sample were about 83,000 distinct CDR3 sequences; approximately 15% of them appeared once. Around 1.5% of the sample is in the top ten clones. The sequencing input was whole blood. The source of these receptors is an adult who was a healthcare worker with PCR-confirmed SARS-CoV-2 infection or an uninfected control (not recorded which).

This clonotype showed up many times. The chain links TRBV20-1 to TRBJ2-1; 10 positions match TRBD2. Germline V CDR1 and CDR2: DFQATT, SNEGSKA (reference sequence). The CDR3 has 14 amino acids. V dropped 5 bases and J dropped 9; count of bases not matched to a gene: 10. As DNA, the CDR3 is TGCAGTGCTCGCAGTCCGGGACTAGCGCCTGAGCAGTTCTTC. Residues: CSARSPGLAPEQFF.

This clonotype was detected once. Being one base from a much bigger clone, this may be a read error. The rearrangement joins TRBV21-1 to TRBJ1-4; TRBD1 is taken as the D call from the table, unchecked against the DNA. TRBV21-1 is classified as a pseudogene. There are 14 residues in the CDR3. The CDR3 nucleotides are TGTGGCAGCACGGCGGGACAGGATAATGAAAAACTGTTTTTT. It translates to CGSTAGQDNEKLFF.

V and J are TRBV27 and TRBJ2-2; D remains ambiguous. V was cut by 6 bases and J by 4 bases, with 9 bases left in between. Germline V gene sequence: CDR1 MNHEY, CDR2 SMNVEV (reference sequence). CDR3 length equals 13 residues. CDR3 coding DNA: TGTGCCAGCAGGGCTCTTGGCACCGGGGAGCTGTTTTTT. It encodes CASRALGTGELFF.

The rearrangement joins TRBV12-3 or TRBV12-4 to TRBJ2-5; TRBD1 matches at 8 bases. After removal of 6 bases from V and 4 bases from J, the junction contained 4 bases not matched to a gene. This CDR3 is built from 13 residues. The chain's CDR3 is CASRLGQGETQYF. In DNA form, the CDR3 reads TGTGCCAGCAGGCTAGGACAGGGAGAGACCCAGTACTTC.

This clonotype occurred a few times. The V call is TRBV11-2, the J call TRBJ1-1; unclear D gene. This CDR3 comprises 11 residues. Deletions cut 1 base from V and 6 bases from J, with 3 bases between. Per germline, CDR1 SGHAT and CDR2 FQNNGV. Here the CDR3 reads CASSLGPEAFF. In DNA, the CDR3 is TGTGCCAGCAGCTTAGGTCCTGAAGCTTTCTTT.

Many counts were recorded for this clonotype. The chain links TRBV7-9 to TRBJ2-4; TRBD1 matches 10 bases. CDR1 is SEHNR and CDR2 is FQNEAQ in the germline V gene (reference sequence). The CDR3 has 15 amino acids. V lost 5 bases and J lost 8; bases outside the gene matches: 9. CDR3 region: CASSLTTGGGDIQYF. CDR3 in DNA: TGTGCCAGCAGCCTAACGACAGGGGGCGGTGACATTCAGTACTTC.

This clonotype was counted at least ten times. The chain recombines TRBV18 with TRBJ2-5; D is unresolved. With 0 bases removed from V and 2 bases from J, the gap between germline ends came to 10 bases. This CDR3 is 15 amino acids long. CDR1 is KGHSH and CDR2 is LQKENI in the germline V gene. CDR3 sequence (DNA): TGTGCCAGCTCACCACCGGGCGGCTTGCAAGAGACCCAGTACTTC. Translating it yields CASSPPGGLQETQYF.

There are many counts of this clonotype. The V and J genes are TRBV6-2 or TRBV6-3 and TRBJ1-2; 8 nucleotides agree with TRBD1. The CDR3 covers 17 residues. J was trimmed by 4 bases and V by 2 bases; bases with no gene match: 12. Germline V gene data show CDR1 as MNHEY and CDR2 as SVGEGT. CDR3 loop: CASSYNPGGAASYGYTF. CDR3 DNA: TGTGCCAGCAGTTACAACCCAGGGGGCGCGGCGAGCTATGGCTACACCTTC.

This clonotype was counted only a few times. The chain combines TRBV7-9 with TRBJ2-1, with D tentatively TRBD1 (6 bases). CDR1 is SEHNR, CDR2 FQNEAQ, per germline (reference sequence). The CDR3 consists of 17 residues. Trimming removed 5 bases at V and 0 bases at J, with 17 bases between. The CDR3 sequence: CASSPRTAKSSYNEQFF. The CDR3 bases are TGTGCCAGCAGCCCCCGGACAGCTAAAAGCTCCTACAATGAGCAGTTCTTC.

This clonotype was found many times. The chain links TRBV24-1 to TRBJ1-5; D call uncertain. V was cut by 4 bases and J by 6 bases, with 6 bases left in between. The CDR3 sequence is 12 residues long. Germline V lookup: CDR1 KGHDR, CDR2 SFDVKD. The CDR3 DNA reads as TGTGCCACCAGTGAATCGGGTCAGCCCCAGCATTTT. Residues: CATSESGQPQHF.

The table lists this clonotype with a few counts. The rearrangement joins TRBV6-6 to TRBJ2-6; D not resolved. V was trimmed by 7 bases and J by 3 bases, leaving 22 bases between them. This CDR3 spans 18 amino acids. The germline V gene encodes CDR1 MNHNY and CDR2 SVGAGI (reference sequence). The CDR3, as DNA: TGTGCCAGCATCCTGGACGCCGGGCTGGGTAGTGGGGCCAACGTCCTGACTTTC. It translates to CASILDAGLGSGANVLTF.

There are a few counts of this clonotype. The chain is built from TRBV9 and TRBJ2-1; no definite D call. The CDR3 consists of 14 residues. Germline CDR1 reads SGDLS; CDR2 reads YYNGEE. Trimming took 3 bases from V and 1 from J, leaving 8 bases between them. CDR3 sequence: CASSATLSYNEQFF. The CDR3 DNA sequence: TGTGCCAGCAGCGCGACTCTTTCCTACAATGAGCAGTTCTTC.

In this sample, this clonotype turned up many times. This chain connects TRBV30 to TRBJ2-3; D is tentatively TRBD1 or TRBD2 (5 bases each). Germline values: CDR1 GTSNPN, CDR2 SVGIG (reference sequence). The CDR3 consists of 13 residues. Trimming left V 0 bases short and J 1 base short, with 5 bases between. For the CDR3, the DNA is TGTGCCTGGAGTGTGGGGGGCACAGATACGCAGTATTTT. Residues: CAWSVGGTDTQYF. The full variable domain, rest sourced from reference TRBV30 and TRBJ2-3, is SQTIHQWPATLVQPVGSPLSLECTVEGTSNPNLYWYRQAAGRGLQLLFYSVGIGQISSEVPQNLSASRPQDRQFILSSKKLLLSDSGFYLCAWSVGGTDTQYFGPGTRLTVL.

Many counts were recorded for this clonotype. The V and J genes are TRBV3-1 and TRBJ2-7, with D hard to call. Trimming removed 0 bases at V and 4 bases at J, with 10 bases between. Germline lookup yields CDR1 LGHDT and CDR2 YNNKEL (reference sequence). The CDR3 runs to 14 residues. The CDR3 nucleotides read TGTGCCAGCAGCCAAGATATCACCAGGTACGAGCAGTACTTC. The encoded protein is CASSQDITRYEQYF.

This clonotype was found many times. This chain joins TRBV7-2 and TRBJ1-2, with 9 bases lining up with TRBD1. The CDR3 runs to 18 residues. Per the germline V gene, CDR1 is SGHTA and CDR2 is FQGNSA. V was pared by 5 bases and J by 8 bases, with 21 bases of the junction left unmatched. The CDR3 DNA is TGTGCCAGCAGCCTCACCCCTCCGGGACAGGGAGCGGGAGGCGGCTACACCTTC. Protein product: CASSLTPPGQGAGGGYTF.

In this sample, this clonotype turned up many times. V and J are TRBV4-1 and TRBJ2-3, with a possible D match to TRBD2 (6 bases). V gave up 2 bases and J gave up 3 bases, with 12 bases separating them. The CDR3 runs to 15 residues. CDR1 and CDR2 (germline): MGHRA, YSYEKL. CDR3 sequence reads: CASSQPTGGTDTQYF. DNA for the CDR3: TGCGCCAGCAGCCAACCCACCGGGGGAACAGATACGCAGTATTTT.

The V gene is TRBV11-2, the J gene TRBJ2-5; D remains unclear. This CDR3 is built from 12 residues. Germline lookup yields CDR1 SGHAT and CDR2 FQNNGV. Trimming removed 0 bases at V and 2 bases at J, with 1 base between. The CDR3 protein is CASSLEQETQYF. For the CDR3, the DNA is TGTGCCAGCAGCTTAGAACAAGAGACCCAGTACTTC. Full variable domain (remainder filled in from reference TRBV11-2 and TRBJ2-5): EAGVAQSPRYKIIEKRQSVAFWCNPISGHATLYWYQQILGQGPKLLIQFQNNGVVDDSQLPKDRFSAERLKGVDSTLKIQPAKLEDSAVYLCASSLEQETQYFGPGTRLLVL.

This clonotype was seen repeatedly, ten times or more. This chain joins TRBV30 and TRBJ1-2; D is ambiguous. The V gene lost 5 bases and the J gene lost 2 bases, with 15 bases spanning the gap. Germline-derived CDR1 and CDR2 are GTSNPN and SVGIG (reference sequence). CDR3 length equals 14 residues. CDR3 amino acids: CAWSGIPDNYGYTF. The CDR3 DNA reads TGTGCCTGGTCGGGGATCCCAGACAACTATGGCTACACCTTC.

This clonotype was counted many times. The chain is built from TRBV5-1 and TRBJ2-3, with a tentative D call TRBD2 (7 bases). V lost 7 bases, J lost 6 bases, and 21 bases lay in between. The CDR3 covers 15 residues. Germline CDR1 reads SGHRS; CDR2 reads YFSETQ. The CDR3 loop is CASARRGPSVDTQYF. CDR3 nucleotide sequence: TGCGCCAGCGCGAGGCGGGGGCCGTCCGTGGATACGCAGTATTTT. Based on the CDR3 plus reference TRBV5-1 and TRBJ2-3, the full variable domain is KAGVTQTPRYLIKTRGQQVTLSCSPISGHRSVSWYQQTPGQGLQFLFEYFSETQRNKGNFPGRFSGRQFSNSRSEMNVSTLELGDSALYLCASARRGPSVDTQYFGPGTRLTVL.

This clonotype was observed a handful of times. The chain employs TRBV5-1 and TRBJ2-5, with D unresolved. The germline V and J ends were trimmed by 4 bases and 3 bases, with 10 bases remaining between them. This CDR3 spans 13 amino acids. Germline values: CDR1 SGHRS, CDR2 YFSETQ. The CDR3 nucleotides are TGCGCCAGCAGCATAAACACGAAAGAGACCCAGTACTTC. It codes for CASSINTKETQYF. Full variable domain (rest looked up from reference TRBV5-1 and TRBJ2-5): KAGVTQTPRYLIKTRGQQVTLSCSPISGHRSVSWYQQTPGQGLQFLFEYFSETQRNKGNFPGRFSGRQFSNSRSEMNVSTLELGDSALYLCASSINTKETQYFGPGTRLLVL.

This clonotype came up a few times. J is TRBJ2-7 and V is TRBV7-2; D remains unclear. Germline lookup yields CDR1 SGHTA and CDR2 FQGNSA. This CDR3 is 13 amino acids long. Trimming shortened V by 2 bases and J by 3 bases, and 8 bases separated the two germline ends. This CDR3 is CASSLQRLYEQYF. In DNA, the CDR3 is TGTGCCAGCAGCTTACAACGGCTCTACGAGCAGTACTTC.

This clonotype has just a few counts. This chain joins TRBV11-2 and TRBJ1-2; 8 nucleotides agree with TRBD1. Germline trimming cut 1 base from V and 4 bases from J; bases unmatched to any gene: 11. Germline loops: CDR1 SGHAT, CDR2 FQNNGV. The CDR3 loop spans 17 amino acids. The CDR3 coding sequence is TGTGCCAGCAGCTTAGCCCCCCCGACGACAGGGGTCTATGGCTACACCTTC. Translation: CASSLAPPTTGVYGYTF.

In its sample, this clonotype was seen a few times. This chain connects TRBV11-2 to TRBJ2-7; D ambiguous. The V end was cut by 8 bases, the J end by 2 bases, with 7 bases between. CDR3 length equals 11 residues. Germline V gene sequence: CDR1 SGHAT, CDR2 FQNNGV. CDR3 nucleotide sequence: TGTGCCAGCTCCAGGACCTACGAGCAGTACTTC. Amino acids: CASSRTYEQYF. Combining the CDR3 with reference TRBV11-2 and TRBJ2-7 gives the whole variable domain EAGVAQSPRYKIIEKRQSVAFWCNPISGHATLYWYQQILGQGPKLLIQFQNNGVVDDSQLPKDRFSAERLKGVDSTLKIQPAKLEDSAVYLCASSRTYEQYFGPGTRLTVT.

The rearrangement joins TRBV15 to TRBJ2-1, with D unclear. The CDR3 spans 15 residues. V lost 1 base to trimming and J lost 3 bases, with 10 bases between them. Per the germline V gene, CDR1 is LNHNV and CDR2 is YYDKDF (reference sequence). The CDR3 is CATSRVPAGYNEQFF. In nucleotides, the CDR3 is TGTGCCACCAGCAGAGTCCCGGCAGGCTACAATGAGCAGTTCTTC.

J is TRBJ1-6 and V is TRBV2, with D hard to call. CDR3 length: 12 residues. Trimming took 4 bases from V and 9 from J, leaving 7 bases between them. Germline-derived CDR1 and CDR2 are SNHLY and FYNNEI. CDR3: CASSVEGSPLHF. DNA of the CDR3: TGTGCCAGCAGTGTTGAGGGTTCACCCCTCCACTTT. Filled out from reference TRBV2 and TRBJ1-6, the complete variable domain reads EPEVTQTPSHQVTQMGQEVILRCVPISNHLYFYWYRQILGQKVEFLVSFYNNEISEKSEIFDDQFSVERPDGSNFTLKIRSTKLEDSAMYFCASSVEGSPLHFGNGTRLTVT.

This clonotype has at least ten counts. The gene calls are TRBV20-1 and TRBJ1-2, with D maybe TRBD1 (5 bases). This CDR3 spans 18 amino acids. Per the germline V gene, CDR1 is DFQATT and CDR2 is SNEGSKA (reference sequence). V lost 6 bases and J 1 base, leaving 27 bases between the germline ends. For the CDR3, the DNA is TGCAGTGCGAGACGGTTTTTCGCCGGGACTCCATTTAACTATGGCTACACCTTC. Encoded protein: CSARRFFAGTPFNYGYTF.

There are a few counts of this clonotype. The chain combines TRBV29-1 with TRBJ2-5; D not certain. In germline, CDR1 is SQVTM, CDR2 ANQGSEA. V shed 4 bases and J shed 1 base, with 13 bases lying between them. CDR3 size: 14 residues. CDR3 DNA sequence: TGCAGCGTTGGGGCAGTACCCCTCCAAGAGACCCAGTACTTC. This codes for CSVGAVPLQETQYF.

This clonotype appeared many times. The chain has TRBV20-1 and TRBJ1-5, with 8 bases that match TRBD1. CDR3 length equals 14 residues. V gave up 5 bases and J gave up 5 bases; unmatched junction bases: 8. In germline, CDR1 is DFQATT, CDR2 SNEGSKA (reference sequence). CDR3 nucleotides: TGCAGTGCTGCGACAGGGGATTTCGATCAGCCCCAGCATTTT. Translation: CSAATGDFDQPQHF.

Ten or more counts support this clonotype. This chain joins TRBV7-2 and TRBJ2-7; 7 nucleotides match TRBD2. V lost 2 bases, J lost 0 bases, and 19 bases stayed unmatched. The V gene's germline CDR1 is SGHTA and CDR2 FQGNSA. The CDR3 covers 20 residues. CDR3 amino acids: CASSLSGRGIAGGSSYEQYF. In DNA form, the CDR3 reads TGTGCCAGCAGCTTAAGCGGAAGAGGAATTGCCGGGGGGAGCTCCTACGAGCAGTACTTC.

Many counts were recorded for this clonotype. The gene calls are TRBV12-3 or TRBV12-4 and TRBJ2-3, with D possibly TRBD2 on 7 matching bases. The CDR3 extends over 16 amino acids. Deletions cut 6 bases from V and 0 bases from J, with 16 bases between. The CDR3 sequence is CASSRGGGSSTDTQYF. The CDR3 DNA follows: TGTGCCAGCAGCCGAGGGGGGGGTTCTAGCACAGATACGCAGTATTTT.

The genes are TRBV11-2 and TRBJ2-5; weak D call: TRBD2 (5 bases). The CDR3 has 15 amino acids. CDR1 is SGHAT, CDR2 FQNNGV, per germline. Trimming stripped 0 bases from V and 6 bases from J, with 14 bases between. CDR3 DNA: TGTGCCAGCAGCTTAGACACTCGGGGTGGGCAGACCCAGTACTTC. This codes for CASSLDTRGGQTQYF.